This passage covers 4 T cell receptor beta chains from one sample sequenced in a study of cytomegalovirus exposure and HLA in healthy donors. Produced via immunoSEQ multiplex PCR; TCRdb's table is partial and in-frame only. This sample has some 79,000 clones, with roughly 93% found just once. Sequencing was carried out using PBMCs. These receptors all stem from a woman younger than 35 in good health and CMV-seropositive.

The chain carries TRBV5-6 and TRBJ1-6; D gene unclear. Trimming pared 0 bases from V and 5 bases from J, leaving 12 bases between. CDR1 is SGHDT, CDR2 YYEEEE, per germline. This CDR3 has 16 amino acids. For the CDR3, the DNA is TGTGCCAGCAGCTTGGGGCCCGGACTGAATAATTCACCCCTCCACTTT. Residues: CASSLGPGLNNSPLHF. The variable domain in full, completed from reference TRBV5-6 and TRBJ1-6, reads DAGVTQSPTHLIKTRGQQVTLRCSPKSGHDTVSWYQQALGQGPQFIFQYYEEEERQRGNFPDRFSGHQFPNYSSELNVNALLLGDSALYLCASSLGPGLNNSPLHFGNGTRLTVT.

The rearrangement links TRBV28 to TRBJ2-7, with no clear D. Trimming pared 6 bases from V and 6 bases from J, leaving 15 bases between. The germline V gene has CDR1 MDHEN and CDR2 SYDVKM. This CDR3 has 13 residues. CDR3 sequence: CASSRLRLFEQYF. The CDR3 DNA follows: TGTGCCAGCAGCCGCCTCAGGCTTTTCGAGCAGTACTTC. The full variable domain, completed using reference TRBV28 and TRBJ2-7, is DVKVTQSSRYLVKRTGEKVFLECVQDMDHENMFWYRQDPGLGLRLIYFSYDVKMKEKGDIPEGYSVSREKKERFSLILESASTNQTSMYLCASSRLRLFEQYFGPGTRLTVT.

The chain couples TRBV6-1 to TRBJ2-4; 12 bases line up with TRBD1. Germline V lookup: CDR1 MNHNS, CDR2 SASEGT. V was pared by 6 bases and J by 7 bases, with 7 bases of the junction left unmatched. The CDR3 extends over 15 amino acids. The CDR3 reads CASRGQGAGANIQYF. The CDR3, as DNA: TGTGCCAGCAGGGGACAGGGGGCTGGGGCCAACATTCAGTACTTC.

The rearrangement links TRBV29-1 to TRBJ2-3; no clear D. Germline V gives CDR1 SQVTM, CDR2 ANQGSEA. There are 12 residues in the CDR3. V dropped 6 bases and J dropped 4 bases, with 11 bases sitting between them. CDR3 nucleotide sequence: TGCAGCGTCGCCTCCGAGTCAGATACGCAGTATTTT. It encodes CSVASESDTQYF.